The source of this T cell receptor beta chain is a study of neoadjuvant anti-PD-1 for oral cavity cancer. Whole-study context: Around day 43, patients without progression received a fourth nivolumab dose before surgery.

The time point: after neoadjuvant nivolumab, at surgical resection. Study-level results: Each response group had just a few patients in TCR analyses.

Tumor libraries mostly used about 4.8 ug genomic DNA, two replicates each. The data were produced by immunoSEQ multiplex PCR, yet TCRdb's version contains in-frame clones alone and is incomplete. The sample contains 20,000 to 25,000 clones, 45% of which appear only once. Trimming cost V 6 bases and J 3 bases; bases outside gene matches: 2. The CDR3 contains 13 residues. From germline, CDR1 is WSHSY and CDR2 SAAADI. About this clone: Its antigen is as yet unknown.

This receptor was obtained from a person aged 35-79 years with oral cavity squamous cell carcinoma. Sequenced here: tumor tissue, sampled after nivolumab (anti-PD-1) treatment. The V and J genes are TRBV10-2 and TRBJ2-5; 9 bases map to TRBD2. The CDR3 coding sequence is TGCGCCAGCAGGGTAGCGGGGGAAGAGACCCAGTACTTC. Translating it yields CASRVAGEETQYF.